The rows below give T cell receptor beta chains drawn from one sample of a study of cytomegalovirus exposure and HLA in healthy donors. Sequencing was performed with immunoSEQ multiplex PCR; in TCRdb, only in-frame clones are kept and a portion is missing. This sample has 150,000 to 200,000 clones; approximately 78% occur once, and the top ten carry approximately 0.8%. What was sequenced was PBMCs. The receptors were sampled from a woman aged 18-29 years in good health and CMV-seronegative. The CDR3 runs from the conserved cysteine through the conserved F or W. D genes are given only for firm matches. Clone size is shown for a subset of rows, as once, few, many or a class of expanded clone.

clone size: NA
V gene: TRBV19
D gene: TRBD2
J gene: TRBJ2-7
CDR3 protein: CASSGAGVYEQYF
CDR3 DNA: TGTGCCAGTAGCGGAGCGGGAGTCTACGAGCAGTACTTC

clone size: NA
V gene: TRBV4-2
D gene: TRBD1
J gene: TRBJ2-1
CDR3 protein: CASSQDTGQGANEQFF
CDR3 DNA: TGTGCCAGCAGCCAAGATACTGGACAGGGAGCCAATGAGCAGTTCTTC

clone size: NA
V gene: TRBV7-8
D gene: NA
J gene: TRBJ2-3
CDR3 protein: CASIQLRVKRDTQYF
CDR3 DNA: TGTGCCAGCATCCAACTGAGGGTGAAGCGAGATACGCAGTATTTT

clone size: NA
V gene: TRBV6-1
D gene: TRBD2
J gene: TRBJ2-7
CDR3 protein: CASSDLAGSSYEQYF
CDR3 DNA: TGTGCCAGCAGTGACCTAGCGGGTAGCTCCTACGAGCAGTACTTC

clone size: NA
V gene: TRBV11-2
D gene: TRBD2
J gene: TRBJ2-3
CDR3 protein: CASSWSAGGVTDTQYF
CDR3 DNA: TGTGCCAGCAGCTGGAGTGCGGGGGGAGTAACAGATACGCAGTATTTT

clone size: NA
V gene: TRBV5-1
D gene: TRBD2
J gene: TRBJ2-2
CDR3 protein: CASSQGLAVNTGELFF
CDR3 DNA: TGCGCCAGCAGCCAGGGACTAGCGGTGAACACCGGGGAGCTGTTTTTT

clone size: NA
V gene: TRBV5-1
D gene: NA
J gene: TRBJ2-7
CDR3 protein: CASSLDTGSGEQYF
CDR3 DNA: TGCGCCAGCAGCTTGGATACAGGGTCTGGGGAGCAGTACTTC

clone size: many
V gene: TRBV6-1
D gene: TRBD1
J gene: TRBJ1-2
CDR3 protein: CASSEALTGSYGYTF
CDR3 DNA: TGTGCCAGCAGTGAAGCGCTGACAGGGTCCTATGGCTACACCTTC

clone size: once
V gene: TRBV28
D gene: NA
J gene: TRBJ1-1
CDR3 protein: CASSWPGGRGAEAFF
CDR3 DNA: TGTGCCAGCAGTTGGCCTGGGGGGAGGGGGGCTGAAGCTTTCTTT

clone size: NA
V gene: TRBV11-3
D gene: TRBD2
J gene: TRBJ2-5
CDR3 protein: CASSRSTPSGTQETQYF
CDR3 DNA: TGTGCCAGCAGCCGAAGTACTCCTAGCGGAACCCAAGAGACCCAGTACTTC

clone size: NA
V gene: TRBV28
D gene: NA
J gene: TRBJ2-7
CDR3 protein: CASSQGTSYEQYF
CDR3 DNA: TGTGCCAGCAGCCAAGGGACATCCTACGAGCAGTACTTC

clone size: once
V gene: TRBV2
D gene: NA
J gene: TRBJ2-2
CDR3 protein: CASRSGSNTGELFF
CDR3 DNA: TGTGCCAGCAGGTCAGGGTCGAACACCGGGGAGCTGTTTTTT

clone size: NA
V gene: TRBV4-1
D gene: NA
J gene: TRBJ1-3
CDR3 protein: CASSQTRELLSGNTIYF
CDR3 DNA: TGCGCCAGCAGCCAAACCCGAGAATTACTCTCTGGAAACACCATATATTTT

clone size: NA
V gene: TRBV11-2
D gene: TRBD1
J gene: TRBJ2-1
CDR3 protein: CASSLGYGQGRYNEQFF
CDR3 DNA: TGTGCCAGCAGCTTAGGATACGGACAGGGGAGATACAATGAGCAGTTCTTC

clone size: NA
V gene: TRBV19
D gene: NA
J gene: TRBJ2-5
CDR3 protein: CASSTQETQYF
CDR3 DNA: TGTGCCAGTAGTACTCAAGAGACCCAGTACTTC

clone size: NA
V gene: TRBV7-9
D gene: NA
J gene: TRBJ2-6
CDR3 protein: CASSPSSGANVLTF
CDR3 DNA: TGTGCCAGCAGCCCTAGCTCTGGGGCCAACGTCCTGACTTTC

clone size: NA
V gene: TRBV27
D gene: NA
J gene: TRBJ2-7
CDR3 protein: CASRSGPFAYEQYF
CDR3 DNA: TGTGCCAGCAGGTCAGGGCCTTTCGCCTACGAGCAGTACTTC

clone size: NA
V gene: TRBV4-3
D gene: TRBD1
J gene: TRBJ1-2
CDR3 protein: CASSQVGQGNGYTF
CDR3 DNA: TGCGCCAGCAGCCAAGTCGGACAGGGAAATGGCTACACCTTC

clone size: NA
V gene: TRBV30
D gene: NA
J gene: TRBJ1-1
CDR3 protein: CAWATGLGTEAFF
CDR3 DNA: TGTGCCTGGGCGACAGGCCTGGGGACTGAAGCTTTCTTT

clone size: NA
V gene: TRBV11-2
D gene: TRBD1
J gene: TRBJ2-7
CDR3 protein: CASSSWTGKGSHYEQYF
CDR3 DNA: TGTGCCAGCAGCTCCTGGACAGGGAAAGGGTCTCACTACGAGCAGTACTTC

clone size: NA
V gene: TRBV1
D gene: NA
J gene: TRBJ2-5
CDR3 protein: CTSSQDLLAGETQYF
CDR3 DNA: TGCACCAGCAGCCAAGATCTACTAGCGGGAGAGACCCAGTACTTC

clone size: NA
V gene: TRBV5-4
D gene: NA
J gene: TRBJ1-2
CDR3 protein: CASSLENYGYTF
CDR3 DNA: TGTGCCAGCAGCTTAGAGAACTATGGCTACACCTTC

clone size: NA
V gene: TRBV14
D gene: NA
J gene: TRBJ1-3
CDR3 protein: CASSQLTDSGNTIYF
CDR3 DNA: TGTGCCAGCAGCCAGCTGACTGACTCTGGAAACACCATATATTTT

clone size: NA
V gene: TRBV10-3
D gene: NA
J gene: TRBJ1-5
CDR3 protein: CAISEGSSNQPQHF
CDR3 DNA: TGTGCCATCAGTGAAGGGAGTAGCAATCAGCCCCAGCATTTT

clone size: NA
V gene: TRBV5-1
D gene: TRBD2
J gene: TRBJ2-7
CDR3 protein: CASSLRLAGGANEQYF
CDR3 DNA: TGCGCCAGCAGCTTGAGACTAGCGGGAGGGGCAAACGAGCAGTACTTC

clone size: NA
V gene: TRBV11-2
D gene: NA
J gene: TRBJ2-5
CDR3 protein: CASSLAMGRGARETQYF
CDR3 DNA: TGTGCCAGCAGCTTAGCAATGGGTCGGGGGGCTCGGGAGACCCAGTACTTC

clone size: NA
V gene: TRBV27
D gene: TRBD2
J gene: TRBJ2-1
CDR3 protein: CASSLKPGLAGSSSYNEQFF
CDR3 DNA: TGTGCCAGCAGTCTAAAACCGGGACTAGCGGGATCTAGCTCCTACAATGAGCAGTTCTTC

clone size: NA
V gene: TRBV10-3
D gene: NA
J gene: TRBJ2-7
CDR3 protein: CAIGGGGRLEQYF
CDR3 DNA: TGTGCCATCGGGGGAGGTGGGAGGCTCGAGCAGTACTTC

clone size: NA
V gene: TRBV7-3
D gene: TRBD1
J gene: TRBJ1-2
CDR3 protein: CASSQSGTGGNNGYTF
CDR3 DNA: TGTGCCAGCAGCCAGTCCGGGACAGGGGGAAATAACGGCTACACCTTC

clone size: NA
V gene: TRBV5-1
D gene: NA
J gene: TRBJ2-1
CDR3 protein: CASSLGSFSYNEQFF
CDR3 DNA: TGCGCCAGCAGCCTAGGGAGCTTCTCCTACAATGAGCAGTTCTTC

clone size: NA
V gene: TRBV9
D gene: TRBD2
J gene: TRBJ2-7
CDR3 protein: CASSPIAGGGYEQYF
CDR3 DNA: TGTGCCAGCAGCCCGATAGCGGGAGGTGGGTACGAGCAGTACTTC

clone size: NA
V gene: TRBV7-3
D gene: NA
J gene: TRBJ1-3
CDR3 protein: CASSLGSSFSGNTIYF
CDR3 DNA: TGTGCCAGCAGCTTAGGTAGCAGTTTCTCTGGAAACACCATATATTTT

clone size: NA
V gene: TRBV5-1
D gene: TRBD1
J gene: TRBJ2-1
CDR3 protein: CASSFGQGVGEQFF
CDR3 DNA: TGCGCCAGCAGCTTCGGACAGGGGGTTGGCGAGCAGTTCTTC

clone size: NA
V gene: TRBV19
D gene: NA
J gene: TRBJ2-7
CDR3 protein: CASSTPGAGAYEQYF
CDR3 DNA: TGTGCCAGTAGTACCCCCGGTGCAGGGGCGTACGAGCAGTACTTC